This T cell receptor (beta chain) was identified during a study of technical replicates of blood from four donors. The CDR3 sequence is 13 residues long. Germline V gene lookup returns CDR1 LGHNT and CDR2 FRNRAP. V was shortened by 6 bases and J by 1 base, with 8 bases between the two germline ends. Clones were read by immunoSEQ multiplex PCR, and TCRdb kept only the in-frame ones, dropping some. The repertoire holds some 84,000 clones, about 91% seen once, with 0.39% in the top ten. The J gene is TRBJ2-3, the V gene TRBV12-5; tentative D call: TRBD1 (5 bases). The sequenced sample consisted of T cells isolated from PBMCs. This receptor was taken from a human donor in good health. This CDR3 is CASGPQGTDTQYF. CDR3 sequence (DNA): TGTGCTAGTGGACCACAGGGCACAGATACGCAGTATTTT. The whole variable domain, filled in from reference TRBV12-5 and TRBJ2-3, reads DARVTQTPRHKVTEMGQEVTMRCQPILGHNTVFWYRQTMMQGLELLAYFRNRAPLDDSGMPKDRFSAEMPDATLATLKIQPSEPRDSAVYFCASGPQGTDTQYFGPGTRLTVL.